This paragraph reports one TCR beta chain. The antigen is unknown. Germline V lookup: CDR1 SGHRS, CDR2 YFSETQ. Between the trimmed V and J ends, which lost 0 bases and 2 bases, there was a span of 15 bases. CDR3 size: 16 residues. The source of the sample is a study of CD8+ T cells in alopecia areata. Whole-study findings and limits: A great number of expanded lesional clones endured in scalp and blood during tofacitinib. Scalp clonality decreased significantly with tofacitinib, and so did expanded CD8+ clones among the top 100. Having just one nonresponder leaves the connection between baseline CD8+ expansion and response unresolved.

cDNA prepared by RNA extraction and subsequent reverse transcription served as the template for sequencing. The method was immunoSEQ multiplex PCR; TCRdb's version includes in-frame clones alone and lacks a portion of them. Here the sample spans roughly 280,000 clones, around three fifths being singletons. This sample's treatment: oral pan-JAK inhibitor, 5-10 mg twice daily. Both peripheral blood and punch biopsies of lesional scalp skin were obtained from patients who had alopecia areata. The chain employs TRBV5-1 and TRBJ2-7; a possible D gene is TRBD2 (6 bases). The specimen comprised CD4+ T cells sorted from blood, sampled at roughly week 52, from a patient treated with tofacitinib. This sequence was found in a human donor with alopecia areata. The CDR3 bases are TGCGCCAGCAGCTTGGTTAGCGGCCCCCCCACCTACGAGCAGTACTTC. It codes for CASSLVSGPPTYEQYF. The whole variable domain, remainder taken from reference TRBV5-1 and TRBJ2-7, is KAGVTQTPRYLIKTRGQQVTLSCSPISGHRSVSWYQQTPGQGLQFLFEYFSETQRNKGNFPGRFSGRQFSNSRSEMNVSTLELGDSALYLCASSLVSGPPTYEQYFGPGTRLTVT.